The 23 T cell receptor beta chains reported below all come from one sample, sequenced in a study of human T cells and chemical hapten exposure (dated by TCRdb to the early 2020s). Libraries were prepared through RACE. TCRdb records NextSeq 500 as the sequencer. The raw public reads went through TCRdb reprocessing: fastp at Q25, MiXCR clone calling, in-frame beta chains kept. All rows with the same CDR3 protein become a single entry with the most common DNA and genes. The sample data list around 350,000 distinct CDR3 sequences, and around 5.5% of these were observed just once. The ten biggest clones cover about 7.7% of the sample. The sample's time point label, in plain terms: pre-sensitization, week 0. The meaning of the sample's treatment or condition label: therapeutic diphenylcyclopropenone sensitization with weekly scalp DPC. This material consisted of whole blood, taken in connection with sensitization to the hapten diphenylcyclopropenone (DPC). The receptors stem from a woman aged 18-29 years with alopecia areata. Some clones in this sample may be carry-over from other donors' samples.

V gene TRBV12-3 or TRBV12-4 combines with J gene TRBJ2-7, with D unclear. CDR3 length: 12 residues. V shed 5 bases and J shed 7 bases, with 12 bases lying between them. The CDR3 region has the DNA TGTGCCAGCAGTCCGGGCCGGTGGGAGCAGTACTTC. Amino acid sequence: CASSPGRWEQYF.

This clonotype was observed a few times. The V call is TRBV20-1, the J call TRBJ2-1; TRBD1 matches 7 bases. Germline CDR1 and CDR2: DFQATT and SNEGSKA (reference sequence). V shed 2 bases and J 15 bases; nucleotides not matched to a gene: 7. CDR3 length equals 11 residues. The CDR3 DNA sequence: TGCAGTGCTAGACTCGACAGGGATGGGTTCTTC. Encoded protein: CSARLDRDGFF.

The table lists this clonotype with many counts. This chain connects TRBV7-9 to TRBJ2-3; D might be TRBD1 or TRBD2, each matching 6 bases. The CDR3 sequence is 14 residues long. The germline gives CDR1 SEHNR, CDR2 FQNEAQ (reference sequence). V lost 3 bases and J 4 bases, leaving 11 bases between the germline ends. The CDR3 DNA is TGTGCCAGCAGCTTTCACAGGGAGGCAGATACGCAGTATTTT. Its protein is CASSFHREADTQYF. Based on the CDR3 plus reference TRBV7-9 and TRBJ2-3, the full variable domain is DTGVSQNPRHKITKRGQNVTFRCDPISEHNRLYWYRQTLGQGPEFLTYFQNEAQLEKSRLLSDRFSAERPKGSFSTLEIQRTEQGDSAMYLCASSFHREADTQYFGPGTRLTVL.

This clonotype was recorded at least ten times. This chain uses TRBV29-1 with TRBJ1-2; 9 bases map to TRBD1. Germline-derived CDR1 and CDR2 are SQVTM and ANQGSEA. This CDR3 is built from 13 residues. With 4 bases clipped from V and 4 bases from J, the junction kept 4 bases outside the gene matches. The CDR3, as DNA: TGCAGCGTTGGACAGGGGGGAGTCTATGGCTACACCTTC. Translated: CSVGQGGVYGYTF.

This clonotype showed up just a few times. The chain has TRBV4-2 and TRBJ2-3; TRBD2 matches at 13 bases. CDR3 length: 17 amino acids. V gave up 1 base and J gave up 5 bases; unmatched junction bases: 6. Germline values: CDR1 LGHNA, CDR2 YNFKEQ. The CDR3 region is CASSQVTSGGALDTQYF. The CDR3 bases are TGTGCCAGCAGCCAAGTAACTAGCGGGGGGGCCTTAGATACGCAGTATTTT.

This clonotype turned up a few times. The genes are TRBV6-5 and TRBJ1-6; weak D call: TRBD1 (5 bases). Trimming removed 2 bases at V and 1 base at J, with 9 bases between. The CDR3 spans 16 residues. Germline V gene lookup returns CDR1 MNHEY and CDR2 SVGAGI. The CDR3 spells CASSYEGTSYNSPLHF. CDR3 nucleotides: TGTGCCAGCAGTTACGAAGGGACGTCCTATAATTCACCCCTCCACTTT.

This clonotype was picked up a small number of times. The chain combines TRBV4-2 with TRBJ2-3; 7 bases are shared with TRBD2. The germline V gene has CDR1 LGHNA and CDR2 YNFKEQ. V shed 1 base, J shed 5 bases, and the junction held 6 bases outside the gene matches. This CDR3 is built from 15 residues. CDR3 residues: CASSQVSTSEDTQYF. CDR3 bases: TGTGCCAGCAGCCAAGTGAGTACTAGCGAAGATACGCAGTATTTT.

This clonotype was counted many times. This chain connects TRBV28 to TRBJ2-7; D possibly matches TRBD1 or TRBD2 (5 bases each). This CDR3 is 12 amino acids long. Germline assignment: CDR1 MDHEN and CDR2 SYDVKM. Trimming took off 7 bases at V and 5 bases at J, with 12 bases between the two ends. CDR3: CASKLRGHEQYF. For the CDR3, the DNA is TGTGCCAGCAAACTCCGGGGCCACGAGCAGTACTTC.

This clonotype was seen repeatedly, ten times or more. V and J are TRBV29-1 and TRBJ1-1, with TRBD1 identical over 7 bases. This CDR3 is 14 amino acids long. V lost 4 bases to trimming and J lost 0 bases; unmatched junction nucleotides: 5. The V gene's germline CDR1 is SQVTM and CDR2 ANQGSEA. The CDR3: CSVARQGLNTEAFF. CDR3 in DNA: TGCAGCGTTGCTCGACAGGGCTTGAACACTGAAGCTTTCTTT. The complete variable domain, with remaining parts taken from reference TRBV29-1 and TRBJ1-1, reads SAVISQKPSRDICQRGTSLTIQCQVDSQVTMMFWYRQQPGQSLTLIATANQGSEATYESGFVIDKFPISRPNLTFSTLTVSNMSPEDSSIYLCSVARQGLNTEAFFGQGTRLTVV.

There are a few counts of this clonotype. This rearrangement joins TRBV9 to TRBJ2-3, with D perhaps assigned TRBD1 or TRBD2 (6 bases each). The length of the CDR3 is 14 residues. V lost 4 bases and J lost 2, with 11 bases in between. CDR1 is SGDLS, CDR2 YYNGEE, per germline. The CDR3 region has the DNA TGTGCCAGCAGCTCTGGGGGGCACACAGATACGCAGTATTTT. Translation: CASSSGGHTDTQYF.

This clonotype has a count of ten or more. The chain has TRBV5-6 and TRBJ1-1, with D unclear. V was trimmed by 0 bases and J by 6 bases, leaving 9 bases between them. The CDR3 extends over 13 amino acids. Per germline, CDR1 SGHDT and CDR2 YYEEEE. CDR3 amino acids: CASSLVGIAEAFF. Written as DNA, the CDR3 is TGTGCCAGCAGCTTGGTAGGGATCGCTGAAGCTTTCTTT.

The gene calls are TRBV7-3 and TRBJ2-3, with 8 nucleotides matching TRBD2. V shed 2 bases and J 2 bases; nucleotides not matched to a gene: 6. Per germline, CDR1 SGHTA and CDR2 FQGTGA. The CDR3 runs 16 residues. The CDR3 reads CASSLLGSGDTDTQYF. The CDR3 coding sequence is TGTGCCAGCAGCTTACTGGGTAGCGGGGACACAGATACGCAGTATTTT.

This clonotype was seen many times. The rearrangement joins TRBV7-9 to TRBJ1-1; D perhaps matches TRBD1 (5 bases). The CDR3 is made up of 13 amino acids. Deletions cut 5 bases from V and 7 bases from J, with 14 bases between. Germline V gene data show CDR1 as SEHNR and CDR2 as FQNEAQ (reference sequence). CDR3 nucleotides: TGTGCCAGCAGCCGTTTAGCGACAGATGAAGCTTTCTTT. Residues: CASSRLATDEAFF.

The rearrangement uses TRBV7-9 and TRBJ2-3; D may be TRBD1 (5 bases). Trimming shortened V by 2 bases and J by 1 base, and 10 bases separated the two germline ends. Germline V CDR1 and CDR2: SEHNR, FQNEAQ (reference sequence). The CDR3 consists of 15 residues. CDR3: CASSLSLRGTDTQYF. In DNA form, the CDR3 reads TGTGCCAGCAGCTTATCCCTCAGGGGCACAGATACGCAGTATTTT.

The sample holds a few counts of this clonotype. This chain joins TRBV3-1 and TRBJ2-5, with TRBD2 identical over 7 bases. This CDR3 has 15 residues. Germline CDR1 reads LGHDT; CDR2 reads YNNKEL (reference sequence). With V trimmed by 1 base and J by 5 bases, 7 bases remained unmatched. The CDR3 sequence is CASSQGSGDTETQYF. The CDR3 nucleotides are TGTGCCAGCAGCCAAGGCAGCGGGGATACGGAGACCCAGTACTTC.

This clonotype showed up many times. This CDR3 is CASSQESRFALHF. CDR3 bases: TGTGCCAGCAGCCAAGAAAGTAGGTTTGCCCTCCACTTT. The chain uses TRBV14 and TRBJ1-6; D ambiguous. The V end lost 0 bases, the J end lost 14 bases, and 11 bases lay between the germline ends. This CDR3 has 13 amino acids. CDR1 is SGHDN and CDR2 is FVKESK in the germline V gene.

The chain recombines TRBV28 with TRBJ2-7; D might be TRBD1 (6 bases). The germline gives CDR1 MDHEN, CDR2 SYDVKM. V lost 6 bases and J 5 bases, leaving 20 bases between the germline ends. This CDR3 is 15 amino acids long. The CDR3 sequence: CASSLSAGGPDEQYF. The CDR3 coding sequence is TGTGCCAGCAGCCTGAGCGCTGGGGGCCCGGACGAGCAGTACTTC.

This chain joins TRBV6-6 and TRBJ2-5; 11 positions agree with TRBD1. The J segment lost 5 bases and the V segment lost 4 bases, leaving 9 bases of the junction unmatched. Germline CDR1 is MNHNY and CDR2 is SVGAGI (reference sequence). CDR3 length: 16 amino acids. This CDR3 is CASSFAGTGGEETQYF. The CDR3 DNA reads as TGTGCCAGCAGTTTCGCCGGGACAGGGGGTGAGGAGACCCAGTACTTC.

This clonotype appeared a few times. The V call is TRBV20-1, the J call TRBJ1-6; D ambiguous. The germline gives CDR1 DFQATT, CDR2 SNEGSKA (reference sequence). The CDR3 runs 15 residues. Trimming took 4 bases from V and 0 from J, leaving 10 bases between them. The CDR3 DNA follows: TGCAGTGCTATGGGATCTAGCTCCTATAATTCACCCCTCCACTTT. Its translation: CSAMGSSSYNSPLHF.

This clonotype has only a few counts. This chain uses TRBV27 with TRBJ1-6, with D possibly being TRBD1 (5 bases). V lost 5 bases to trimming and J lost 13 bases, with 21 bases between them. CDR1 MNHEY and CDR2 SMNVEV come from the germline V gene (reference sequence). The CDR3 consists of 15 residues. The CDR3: CASSLVGTSLLPLHF. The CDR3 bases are TGTGCCAGCAGTCTCGTTGGGACTTCACTACTCCCCCTCCACTTT.

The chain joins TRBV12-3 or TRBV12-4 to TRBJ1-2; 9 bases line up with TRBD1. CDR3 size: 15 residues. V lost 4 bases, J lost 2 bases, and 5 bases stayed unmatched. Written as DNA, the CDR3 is TGTGCCAGCAGTTCCGGACAGGGGAAGAACTATGGCTACACCTTC. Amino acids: CASSSGQGKNYGYTF.

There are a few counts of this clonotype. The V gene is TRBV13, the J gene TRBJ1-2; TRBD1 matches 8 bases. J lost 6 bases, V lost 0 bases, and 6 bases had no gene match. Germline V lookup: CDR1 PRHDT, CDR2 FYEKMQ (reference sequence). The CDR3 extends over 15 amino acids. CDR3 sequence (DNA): TGTGCCAGCAGCTTAGGGGCCCAGGGGGCGAATGGCTACACCTTC. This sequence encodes CASSLGAQGANGYTF.

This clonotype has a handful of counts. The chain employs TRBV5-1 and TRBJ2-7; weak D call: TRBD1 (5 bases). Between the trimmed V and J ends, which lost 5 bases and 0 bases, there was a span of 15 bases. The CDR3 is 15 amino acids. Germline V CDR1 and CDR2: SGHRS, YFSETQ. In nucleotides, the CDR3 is TGCGCCAGCAGTCAAGACAGCCGGAGCTCCTACGAGCAGTACTTC. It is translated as CASSQDSRSSYEQYF. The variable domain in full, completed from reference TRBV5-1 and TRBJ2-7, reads KAGVTQTPRYLIKTRGQQVTLSCSPISGHRSVSWYQQTPGQGLQFLFEYFSETQRNKGNFPGRFSGRQFSNSRSEMNVSTLELGDSALYLCASSQDSRSSYEQYFGPGTRLTVT.